These 20 T cell receptor beta chains came from one sample sequenced in a study of persistence of HIV-infected CD4 T cells. Sequencing used immunoSEQ version 4 in survey mode. Assay: immunoSEQ multiplex PCR; the TCRdb copy retains only in-frame clones and omits some. The table lists roughly 45,000 clones, roughly 90% of them singletons. This nonspecific control used anti-CD3/anti-CD28 bead stimulation of CD4+ T cells. Responding CD4+ T cells were sorted by upregulation of both CD40 ligand and CD69. The antigens of these receptors remain unknown. This specimen was CD4+ T cells sorted from PBMCs after roughly 18-hour stimulation, taken from a patient who received antiretroviral therapy. These receptors came from an adult man with HIV who was CMV-seropositive.

The rearrangement joins TRBV28 to TRBJ2-5; 9 bases fit TRBD1. The CDR3 length is 14 residues. Germline CDR1 is MDHEN and CDR2 is SYDVKM. The V gene end was trimmed by 6 bases and the J gene end by 4 bases; junction bases not matched to a gene: 6. DNA for the CDR3: TGTGCCAGCAGCTCCTACAGGGGGCGAGAGACCCAGTACTTC. Protein: CASSSYRGRETQYF.

The chain is built from TRBV12-3 or TRBV12-4 and TRBJ1-4; 9 positions match TRBD1. Germline trimming cut 6 bases from V and 7 bases from J; bases unmatched to any gene: 3. The CDR3 is 13 residues long. The CDR3 nucleotides read TGTGCCAGCAGACAGGGGGCGACTGAAAAACTGTTTTTT. It codes for CASRQGATEKLFF.

V gene TRBV3-1 (or the pseudogene TRBV3-2) combines with J gene TRBJ1-1, with D perhaps matching TRBD1 (5 bases). Trimming cost V 3 bases and J 1 base, with 9 bases left between them. Per germline, CDR1 LGHDT and CDR2 YNNKEL (reference sequence). This CDR3 spans 14 amino acids. The CDR3 protein is CASSQNQGNTEAFF. The CDR3 DNA is TGTGCCAGCAGCCAGAACCAGGGGAACACTGAAGCTTTCTTT.

The rearrangement links TRBV3-1 (or the pseudogene TRBV3-2) to TRBJ2-1, with D perhaps TRBD1 or TRBD2 (5 bases each). V was pared by 1 base and J by 4 bases, with 11 bases between. Germline-derived CDR1 and CDR2 are LGHDT and YNNKEL (reference sequence). There are 15 residues in the CDR3. CDR3 protein: CASSQARGPYNEQFF. DNA of the CDR3: TGTGCCAGCAGCCAAGCCCGGGGCCCATACAATGAGCAGTTCTTC.

In nucleotides, the CDR3 is TGTGCCAGCAGCCGAGCGGGGGCGGACATTCAGTACTTC. It is translated as CASSRAGADIQYF. The rearrangement joins TRBV6-5 to TRBJ2-4, with 8 bases that match TRBD2. Germline-derived CDR1 and CDR2 are MNHEY and SVGAGI. The CDR3 totals 13 residues. Unmatched junction bases numbered 6, after V lost 6 bases and J lost 8 bases.

The CDR3, as DNA: TGTGCCAGCAGTGAAAGACAGGGGGCTTACTATGGCTACACCTTC. Protein: CASSERQGAYYGYTF. The genes are TRBV2 and TRBJ1-2, with 10 bases identical to TRBD1. This CDR3 comprises 15 residues. V was clipped by 2 bases and J by 3 bases; unmatched bases: 3. Germline V lookup: CDR1 SNHLY, CDR2 FYNNEI. Full variable domain (rest looked up from reference TRBV2 and TRBJ1-2): EPEVTQTPSHQVTQMGQEVILRCVPISNHLYFYWYRQILGQKVEFLVSFYNNEISEKSEIFDDQFSVERPDGSNFTLKIRSTKLEDSAMYFCASSERQGAYYGYTFGSGTRLTVV.

This rearrangement joins TRBV27 to TRBJ2-7; TRBD1 aligns across 8 bases. This CDR3 is 14 amino acids long. The ends lost 5 bases at V and 2 bases at J; junction bases unmatched: 5. From germline, CDR1 is MNHEY and CDR2 SMNVEV (reference sequence). The CDR3 coding sequence is TGTGCCAGCAGTCCGGACAGGGCTCCCTACGAGCAGTACTTC. Translated, it gives CASSPDRAPYEQYF.

The gene calls are TRBV9 and TRBJ2-1; D may be TRBD2 (5 bases). Germline V CDR1 and CDR2: SGDLS, YYNGEE. Trimming took 0 bases from V and 3 from J, leaving 10 bases between them. This CDR3 region has 15 residues. The DNA of the CDR3 is TGTGCCAGCAGCGTAGAACTAGACTACTACAATGAGCAGTTCTTC. Translation: CASSVELDYYNEQFF.

The V gene is TRBV28, the J gene TRBJ1-1; weak D call: TRBD1 (6 bases). Trimming took 4 bases from V and 5 from J, leaving 17 bases between them. The CDR3 contains 15 residues. CDR1 is MDHEN and CDR2 is SYDVKM in the germline V gene. In nucleotides, the CDR3 is TGTGCCAGCAGTTCGTCCCACAGGGCGCGGACTGAAGCTTTCTTT. This translates into CASSSSHRARTEAFF.

This clone was recorded only once. V is TRBV5-1 and J is TRBJ1-6; no definite D call. Per germline, CDR1 SGHRS and CDR2 YFSETQ. The CDR3 runs to 14 residues. V lost 4 bases and J 9 bases, leaving 14 bases between the germline ends. This CDR3 reads CASSIDGESSPLHF. The CDR3 region has the DNA TGCGCCAGCAGCATCGACGGGGAGTCTTCACCCCTCCACTTT.

The chain is built from TRBV7-8 and TRBJ1-6, with D perhaps matching TRBD1 (5 bases). Trimming removed 7 bases at V and 5 bases at J, with 15 bases between. The CDR3 is 15 residues long. The germline gives CDR1 SGHVS, CDR2 FQNEAQ. The CDR3: CASTEGVTNNSPLHF. CDR3 nucleotide sequence: TGTGCCAGCACCGAAGGGGTCACAAATAATTCACCCCTCCACTTT.

The chain uses TRBV19 and TRBJ2-2; unclear D gene. The V gene lost 7 bases and the J gene lost 1 base, with 13 bases spanning the gap. CDR1 is LNHDA, CDR2 SQIVND, per germline (reference sequence). The CDR3 contains 15 residues. The DNA for the CDR3 is TGTGCCAGTACCGCTGTAGCCTGGAACACCGGGGAGCTGTTTTTT. This translates into CASTAVAWNTGELFF.

J is TRBJ1-5 and V is TRBV6-1, with D possibly matching TRBD1 (5 bases). V was pared by 6 bases and J by 3 bases, with 15 bases between. Germline assignment: CDR1 MNHNS and CDR2 SASEGT. The CDR3 runs to 15 residues. The CDR3 loop reads CASRSGTDLNQPQHF. CDR3 coding DNA: TGTGCCAGCAGATCCGGGACGGATCTCAATCAGCCCCAGCATTTT.

The chain links TRBV28 to TRBJ1-6; D remains ambiguous. CDR3 length: 13 residues. With 6 bases removed from V and 12 bases from J, the gap between germline ends came to 15 bases. The germline gives CDR1 MDHEN, CDR2 SYDVKM. The CDR3 protein is CASRGEWYGPLHF. In DNA, the CDR3 is TGTGCCAGCAGGGGAGAATGGTATGGACCCCTCCACTTT.

The V and J genes are TRBV2 and TRBJ2-1, with D perhaps matching TRBD2 (6 bases). In germline, CDR1 is SNHLY, CDR2 FYNNEI. V shed 6 bases and J shed 14 bases, with 23 bases lying between them. The CDR3 extends over 14 amino acids. The CDR3 here is CASRASQALGSKFF. The CDR3 DNA reads TGTGCCAGCAGGGCATCACAGGCACTCGGGAGTAAGTTCTTC.

J is TRBJ2-6 and V is TRBV5-1, with TRBD1 matching over 7 bases. This CDR3 is 15 amino acids long. V shed 2 bases and J 2 bases; nucleotides not matched to a gene: 1. Germline V gene sequence: CDR1 SGHRS, CDR2 YFSETQ. CDR3 loop: CASSLGQAGANVLTF. Written as DNA, the CDR3 is TGCGCCAGCAGCTTAGGACAGGCTGGGGCCAACGTCCTGACTTTC.

J is TRBJ2-5 and V is TRBV12-3 or TRBV12-4; D remains unclear. The germline V and J ends were trimmed by 4 bases and 4 bases, with 7 bases remaining between them. The CDR3 totals 12 residues. CDR3 in DNA: TGTGCCAGCAGTTCCCCCGGAGAGACCCAGTACTTC. Protein product: CASSSPGETQYF.

The chain joins TRBV9 to TRBJ2-1; 14 nucleotides align to TRBD2. Germline loops: CDR1 SGDLS, CDR2 YYNGEE. The junction had 11 bases not matched to a gene; V was cut back by 4 bases and J by 2 bases. The CDR3 has 19 amino acids. The CDR3 nucleotides are TGTGCCAGCAGCCCCTCCCGACTAGCGGGGGGGGCCACCTACAATGAGCAGTTCTTC. It is translated as CASSPSRLAGGATYNEQFF.

This clone showed up just once. The rearrangement joins TRBV5-1 to TRBJ2-3; D gene ambiguous. Germline values: CDR1 SGHRS, CDR2 YFSETQ. The V end lost 0 bases, the J end lost 3 bases, and 11 bases lay between the germline ends. The CDR3 runs 15 residues. DNA of the CDR3: TGCGCCAGCAGCTTGGTACCTGCTAGAACAGATACGCAGTATTTT. It yields the protein CASSLVPARTDTQYF.

The V call is TRBV3-1 (or the pseudogene TRBV3-2), the J call TRBJ2-7; D gene uncertain. The CDR3 consists of 15 residues. V lost 1 base to trimming and J lost 2 bases, with 12 bases between them. Germline CDR1 LGHDT, CDR2 YNNKEL (reference sequence). CDR3 in DNA: TGTGCCAGCAGCCAAGGGGCAGGAAACCCCTACGAGCAGTACTTC. Protein: CASSQGAGNPYEQYF.